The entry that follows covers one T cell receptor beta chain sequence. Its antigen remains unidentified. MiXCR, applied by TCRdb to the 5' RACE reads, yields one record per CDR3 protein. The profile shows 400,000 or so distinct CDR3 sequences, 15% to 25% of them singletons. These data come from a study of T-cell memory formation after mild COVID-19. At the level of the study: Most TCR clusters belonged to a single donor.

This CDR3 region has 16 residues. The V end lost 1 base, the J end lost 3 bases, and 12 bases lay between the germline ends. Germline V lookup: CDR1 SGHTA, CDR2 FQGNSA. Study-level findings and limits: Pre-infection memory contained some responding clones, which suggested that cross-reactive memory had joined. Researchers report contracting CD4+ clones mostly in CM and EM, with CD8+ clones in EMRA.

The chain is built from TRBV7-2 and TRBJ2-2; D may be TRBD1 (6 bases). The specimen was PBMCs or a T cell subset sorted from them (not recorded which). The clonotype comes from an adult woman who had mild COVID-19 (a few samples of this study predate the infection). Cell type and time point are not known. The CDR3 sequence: CASSLGMTGYTGELFF. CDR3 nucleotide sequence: TGTGCCAGCAGCTTAGGAATGACAGGATACACCGGGGAGCTGTTTTTT.